This TCR beta chain is drawn from a study of CD8+CD57+ T cells in acquired aplastic anemia. Study-wide findings and caveats: Patients and controls were not found to differ significantly in CD8+ Simpson's diversity. Shared by patients and controls, 25 to 35 CD8+ CDR3s were abundant in patients.

Details on this clonotype: Antigen: not known.

The template used for profiling TCR beta VDJ and CDR3 was genomic DNA. One entry per CDR3 protein results from TCRdb running MiXCR on the reads. The sample contains roughly 50,000 distinct CDR3 sequences, about 73% of which appear only once. With 0 bases removed from V and 8 bases from J, the gap between germline ends came to 13 bases. Germline values: CDR1 SGHVS, CDR2 FQNEAQ. The CDR3 extends over 14 amino acids. Sequenced input: sorted CD4+, CD8+, or CD8+CD57+ T cells (not recorded which) from PBMCs. This TCR was sampled from a human donor in good health, serving as a control. V is TRBV7-8 and J is TRBJ1-2; D is ambiguous. The CDR3 sequence is CASSLAGNLYGYTF. The CDR3 DNA reads TGTGCCAGCAGCTTAGCGGGGAATCTTTACGGCTACACCTTC. The variable domain in full, with the rest retrieved from reference TRBV7-8 and TRBJ1-2, is GAGVSQSPRYKVAKRGQDVALRCDPISGHVSLFWYQQALGQGPEFLTYFQNEAQLDKSGLPSDRFFAERPEGSVSTLKIQRTQQEDSAVYLCASSLAGNLYGYTFGSGTRLTVV.